This T cell receptor beta chain was obtained from a study of T cells after yellow fever vaccination. Study in general: Preparing low-cell-number fractions relied on SMART-Seq v4 Ultra Low Input. General study results and limits: Abundant bulk-derived clonotypes could contaminate FACS-sorted repertoires. The secondary response was weaker, and its peak arrived faster, on day 5 versus 15.

The CDR3 runs to 13 residues. V lost 0 bases and J 6 bases, leaving 8 bases between the germline ends. From germline, CDR1 is SQVTM and CDR2 ANQGSEA. Researchers made TCR cDNA using 5'RACE template switching, and this step added a universal primer site and UMIs. TCRdb reprocessed the 5' RACE reads via MiXCR and lists one record per CDR3 protein. The data show roughly 310,000 distinct CDR3 sequences, with 3% to 4.5% seen just once and around 22% held by the top ten. The sample holds many counts of this clonotype. Its antigen is not identified. The J gene is TRBJ2-2, the V gene TRBV29-1; D remains ambiguous. The sequenced sample was PBMCs, obtained on the day of the yellow fever booster vaccination. The TCR originated in a man aged 18-30 years who received the YFV17D yellow fever vaccine. CDR3 protein: CSVEDPNAGELFF. The CDR3 coding sequence is TGCAGCGTTGAAGATCCCAACGCCGGGGAGCTGTTTTTT.